This T cell receptor (beta chain) derives from a study of T cells in Graves' hyperthyroidism and ophthalmopathy. Amplification of TCR beta CDR3 regions was performed using RNA transcripts as template. With the HTBI primer set, the TCR CDR3 went through a first round of RT-PCR. One entry per CDR3 protein results from TCRdb running MiXCR on the multiplex PCR reads. The sample contains about 320,000 distinct CDR3 sequences, approximately 16% of which appear only once. V lost 5 bases, J lost 0 bases, and 16 bases lay in between. Per the germline V gene, CDR1 is LNHDA and CDR2 is SQIVND (reference sequence). The CDR3 extends over 17 amino acids.

Input material: blood. This TCR came from a man between 25 and 39 years old with Graves' hyperthyroidism. The genes are TRBV19 and TRBJ2-2; D unclear. CDR3 sequence reads: CASSCFRRTANTGELFF. CDR3 bases: TGTGCCAGTAGTTGTTTTCGCCGCACAGCGAACACCGGGGAGCTGTTTTTT.